This T cell receptor (beta chain) comes out of a study of blood T cell repertoires in COVID-19. Overall study: From the United States, Italy and Spain came samples of acute and convalescent COVID-19.

Original data processing: Amplified reference gene primers provided the basis for estimating nucleated cell counts. Using immunoSEQ multiplex PCR, the repertoire was profiled, and TCRdb retains in-frame clones only, with some absent. The V and J calls and the clone size are those of that table, but D and trimming were determined from the DNA. Among about 68,000 clones, about 86% were seen once, and the ten largest hold 4.1%. The germline V gene has CDR1 SNHLY and CDR2 FYNNEI. The CDR3 is 15 residues long. V dropped 6 bases and J dropped 4 bases, with 18 bases sitting between them. The origin of this receptor is a man aged 50 to 59 with acute or convalescent COVID-19. The chain couples TRBV2 to TRBJ1-2; D is possibly TRBD1 (5 bases). Sequenced input: peripheral blood. This chain's CDR3 is CASSADQTEIYGYTF. DNA for the CDR3: TGTGCCAGCAGCGCCGACCAGACAGAAATCTATGGCTACACCTTC. Together with reference TRBV2 and TRBJ1-2, the CDR3 gives the full variable domain: EPEVTQTPSHQVTQMGQEVILRCVPISNHLYFYWYRQILGQKVEFLVSFYNNEISEKSEIFDDQFSVERPDGSNFTLKIRSTKLEDSAMYFCASSADQTEIYGYTFGSGTRLTVV.